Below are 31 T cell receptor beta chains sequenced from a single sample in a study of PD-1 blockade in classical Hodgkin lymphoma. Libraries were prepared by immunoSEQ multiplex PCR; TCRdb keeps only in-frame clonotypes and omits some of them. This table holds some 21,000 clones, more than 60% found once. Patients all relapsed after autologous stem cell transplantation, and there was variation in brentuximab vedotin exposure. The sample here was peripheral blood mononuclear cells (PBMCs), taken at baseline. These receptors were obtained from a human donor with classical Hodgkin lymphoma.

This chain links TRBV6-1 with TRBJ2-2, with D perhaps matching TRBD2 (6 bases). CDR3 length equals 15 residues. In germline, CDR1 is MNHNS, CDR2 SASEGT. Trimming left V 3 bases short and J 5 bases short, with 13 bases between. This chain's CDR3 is CASSEVRGRTGELFF. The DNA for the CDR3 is TGTGCCAGCAGTGAGGTCCGGGGGAGGACCGGGGAGCTGTTTTTT.

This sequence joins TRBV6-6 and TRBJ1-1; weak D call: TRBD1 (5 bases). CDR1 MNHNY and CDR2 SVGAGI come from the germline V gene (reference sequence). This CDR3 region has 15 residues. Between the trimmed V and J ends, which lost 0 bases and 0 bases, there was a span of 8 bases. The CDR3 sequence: CASSYSGPMNTEAFF. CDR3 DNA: TGTGCCAGCAGTTACTCGGGACCTATGAACACTGAAGCTTTCTTT.

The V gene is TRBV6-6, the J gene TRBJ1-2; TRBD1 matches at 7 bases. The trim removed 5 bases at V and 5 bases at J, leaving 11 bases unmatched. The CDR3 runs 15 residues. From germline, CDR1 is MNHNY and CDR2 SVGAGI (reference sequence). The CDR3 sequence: CASSTATGFVYGYTF. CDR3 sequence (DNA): TGTGCCAGCAGTACCGCGACAGGGTTCGTTTATGGCTACACCTTC.

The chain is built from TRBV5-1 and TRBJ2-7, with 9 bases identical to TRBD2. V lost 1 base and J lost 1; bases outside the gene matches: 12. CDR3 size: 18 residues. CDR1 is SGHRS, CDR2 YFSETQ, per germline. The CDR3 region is CASSLLSPSGTRSYEQYF. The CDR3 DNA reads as TGCGCCAGCAGCTTGCTATCCCCTAGCGGGACCCGATCCTACGAGCAGTACTTC.

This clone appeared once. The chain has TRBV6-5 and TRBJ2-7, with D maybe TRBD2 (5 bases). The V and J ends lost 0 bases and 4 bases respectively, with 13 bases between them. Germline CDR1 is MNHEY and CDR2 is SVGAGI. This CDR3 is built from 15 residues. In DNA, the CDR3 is TGTGCCAGCAGTTACTCGTACGAGGGTTTATACGAGCAGTACTTC. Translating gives CASSYSYEGLYEQYF.

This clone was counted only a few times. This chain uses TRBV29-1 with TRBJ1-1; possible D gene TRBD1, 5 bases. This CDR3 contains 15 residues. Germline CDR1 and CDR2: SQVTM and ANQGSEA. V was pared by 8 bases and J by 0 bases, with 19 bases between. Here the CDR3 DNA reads TGCAGCAGCTCCCCTGGGTGGGGGATGAACACTGAAGCTTTCTTT. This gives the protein CSSSPGWGMNTEAFF.

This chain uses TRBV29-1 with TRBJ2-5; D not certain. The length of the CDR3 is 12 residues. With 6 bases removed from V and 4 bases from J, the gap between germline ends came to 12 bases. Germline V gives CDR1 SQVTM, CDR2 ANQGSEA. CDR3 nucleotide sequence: TGCAGCGTACGTAACCTTCGAGAGACCCAGTACTTC. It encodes CSVRNLRETQYF.

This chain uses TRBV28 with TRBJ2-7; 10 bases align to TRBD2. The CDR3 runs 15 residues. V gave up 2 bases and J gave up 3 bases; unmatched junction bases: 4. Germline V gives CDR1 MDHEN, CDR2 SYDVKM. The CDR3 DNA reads TGTGCCAGCAGTTTAATAGCGGGGGGTAACTACGAGCAGTACTTC. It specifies CASSLIAGGNYEQYF.

The CDR3 spells CAWRDGSHTEAFF. The CDR3 DNA reads TGTGCCTGGAGGGACGGATCTCACACTGAAGCTTTCTTT. The genes are TRBV30 and TRBJ1-1; D is unclear. Trimming stripped 3 bases from V and 3 bases from J, with 11 bases between. CDR1 and CDR2 (germline): GTSNPN, SVGIG (reference sequence). The CDR3 runs to 13 residues.

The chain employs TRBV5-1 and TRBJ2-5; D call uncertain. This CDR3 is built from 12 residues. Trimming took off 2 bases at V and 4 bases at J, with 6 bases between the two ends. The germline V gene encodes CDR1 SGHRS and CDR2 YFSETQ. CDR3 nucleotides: TGCGCCAGCAGCTTCCCGGGAGAGACCCAGTACTTC. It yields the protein CASSFPGETQYF.

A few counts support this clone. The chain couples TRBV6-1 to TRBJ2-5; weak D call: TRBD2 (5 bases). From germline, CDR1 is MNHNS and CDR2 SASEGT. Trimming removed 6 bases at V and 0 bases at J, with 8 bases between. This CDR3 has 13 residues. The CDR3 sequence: CASRRGYQETQYF. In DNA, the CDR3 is TGTGCCAGCAGAAGAGGGTACCAAGAGACCCAGTACTTC.

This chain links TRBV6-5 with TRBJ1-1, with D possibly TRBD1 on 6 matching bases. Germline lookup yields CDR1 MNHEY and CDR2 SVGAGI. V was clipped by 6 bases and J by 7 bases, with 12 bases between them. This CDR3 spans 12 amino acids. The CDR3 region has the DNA TGTGCCAGCAGCCCCGGACAGCTTGAAGCTTTCTTT. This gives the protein CASSPGQLEAFF.

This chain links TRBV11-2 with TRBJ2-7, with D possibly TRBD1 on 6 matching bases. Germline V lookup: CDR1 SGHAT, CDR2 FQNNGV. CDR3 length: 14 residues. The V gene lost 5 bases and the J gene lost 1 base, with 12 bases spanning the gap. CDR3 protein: CASSVNRVSYEQYF. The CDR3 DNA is TGTGCCAGCAGCGTCAACAGGGTTTCCTACGAGCAGTACTTC.

For the CDR3, the DNA is TGTGCCAGCAGCTTAGATTGGCCTAGCGGGACTTACGAGCAGTACTTC. Residues: CASSLDWPSGTYEQYF. This chain uses TRBV7-9 with TRBJ2-7, with TRBD2 identical over 9 bases. CDR3 length: 16 amino acids. V shed 1 base, J shed 4 bases, and the junction held 8 bases outside the gene matches. The V gene's germline CDR1 is SEHNR and CDR2 FQNEAQ (reference sequence).

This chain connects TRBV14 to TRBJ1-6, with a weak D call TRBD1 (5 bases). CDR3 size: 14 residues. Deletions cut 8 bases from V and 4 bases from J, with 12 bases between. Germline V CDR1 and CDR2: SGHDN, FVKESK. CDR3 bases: TGTGCCAGCGCCCGGGACGCTTATAATTCACCCCTCCACTTT. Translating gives CASARDAYNSPLHF.

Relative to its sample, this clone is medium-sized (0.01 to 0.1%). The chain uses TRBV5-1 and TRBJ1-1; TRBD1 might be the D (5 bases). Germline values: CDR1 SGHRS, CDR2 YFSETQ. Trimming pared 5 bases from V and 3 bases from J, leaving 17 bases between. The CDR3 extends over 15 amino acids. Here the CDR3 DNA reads TGCGCCAGCAGTCACAAGCGGGGCAGGGACACTGAAGCTTTCTTT. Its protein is CASSHKRGRDTEAFF.

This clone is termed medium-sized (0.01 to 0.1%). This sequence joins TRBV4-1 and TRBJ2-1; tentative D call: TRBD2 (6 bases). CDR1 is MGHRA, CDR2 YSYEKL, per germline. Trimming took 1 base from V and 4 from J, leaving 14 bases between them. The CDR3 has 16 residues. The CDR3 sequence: CASSQAGTGLYNEQFF. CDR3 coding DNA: TGCGCCAGCAGCCAAGCCGGGACTGGACTATACAATGAGCAGTTCTTC.

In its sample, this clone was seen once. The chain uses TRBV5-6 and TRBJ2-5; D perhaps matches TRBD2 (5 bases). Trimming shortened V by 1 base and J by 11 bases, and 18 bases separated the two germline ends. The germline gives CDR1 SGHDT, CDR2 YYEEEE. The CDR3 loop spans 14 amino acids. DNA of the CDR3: TGTGCCAGCAGCTTGCTGGCTCCCTTGAGGGAGCAGTACTTC. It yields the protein CASSLLAPLREQYF.

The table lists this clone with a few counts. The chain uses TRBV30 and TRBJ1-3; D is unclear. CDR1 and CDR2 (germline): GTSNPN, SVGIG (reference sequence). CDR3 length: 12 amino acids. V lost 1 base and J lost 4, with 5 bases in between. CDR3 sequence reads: CAWSGAGNTIYF. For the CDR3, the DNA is TGTGCCTGGAGTGGAGCCGGAAACACCATATATTTT.

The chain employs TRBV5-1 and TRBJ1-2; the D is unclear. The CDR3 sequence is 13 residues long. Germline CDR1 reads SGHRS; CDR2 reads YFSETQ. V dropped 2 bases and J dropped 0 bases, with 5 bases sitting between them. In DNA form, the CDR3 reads TGCGCCAGCAGCTTCAATACTAACTATGGCTACACCTTC. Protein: CASSFNTNYGYTF.

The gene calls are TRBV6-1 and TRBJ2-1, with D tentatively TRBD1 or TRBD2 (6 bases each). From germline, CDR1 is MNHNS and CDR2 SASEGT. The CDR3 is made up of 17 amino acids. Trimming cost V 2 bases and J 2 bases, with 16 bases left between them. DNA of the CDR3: TGTGCCAGCAGTGAAAAGGAGGGGGGCCCTACCTACAATGAGCAGTTCTTC. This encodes CASSEKEGGPTYNEQFF.

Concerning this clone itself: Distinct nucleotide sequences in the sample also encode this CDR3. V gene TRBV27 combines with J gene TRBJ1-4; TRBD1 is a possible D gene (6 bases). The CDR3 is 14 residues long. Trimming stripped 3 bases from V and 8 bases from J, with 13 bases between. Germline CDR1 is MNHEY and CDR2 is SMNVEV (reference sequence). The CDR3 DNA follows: TGTGCCAGCAGTTTTCAGGGGATTGGGGAAAAACTGTTTTTT. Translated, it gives CASSFQGIGEKLFF.

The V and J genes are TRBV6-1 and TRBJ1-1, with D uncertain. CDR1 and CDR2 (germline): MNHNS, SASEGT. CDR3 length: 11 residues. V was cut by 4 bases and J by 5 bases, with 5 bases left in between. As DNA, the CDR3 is TGTGCCAGCAGTGGGTTAACTGAAGCTTTCTTT. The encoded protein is CASSGLTEAFF.

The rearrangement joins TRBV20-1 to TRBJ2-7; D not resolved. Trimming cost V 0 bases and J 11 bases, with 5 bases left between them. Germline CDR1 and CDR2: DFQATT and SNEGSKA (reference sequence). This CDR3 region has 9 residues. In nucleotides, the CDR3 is TGCAGTGCTAGAGATGCCGAGTACTTC. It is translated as CSARDAEYF.

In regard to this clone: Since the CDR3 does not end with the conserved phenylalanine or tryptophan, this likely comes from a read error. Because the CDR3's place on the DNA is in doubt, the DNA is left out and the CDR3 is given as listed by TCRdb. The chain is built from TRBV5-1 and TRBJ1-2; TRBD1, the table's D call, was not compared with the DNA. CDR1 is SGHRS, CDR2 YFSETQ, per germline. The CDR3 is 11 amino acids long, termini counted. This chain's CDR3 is CASSLAHGTGE.

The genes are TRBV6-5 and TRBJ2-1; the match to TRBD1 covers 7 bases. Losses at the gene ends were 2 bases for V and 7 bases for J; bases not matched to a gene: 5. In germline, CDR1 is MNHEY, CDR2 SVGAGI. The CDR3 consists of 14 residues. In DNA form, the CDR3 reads TGTGCCAGCAGTTACGCCGGGACAGTAAATGAGCAGTTCTTC. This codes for CASSYAGTVNEQFF.

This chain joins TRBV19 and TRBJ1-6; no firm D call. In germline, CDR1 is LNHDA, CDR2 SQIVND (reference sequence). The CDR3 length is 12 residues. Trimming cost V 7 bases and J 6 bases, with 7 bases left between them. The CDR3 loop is CASTPGNSPLHF. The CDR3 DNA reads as TGTGCCAGTACCCCGGGTAATTCACCCCTCCACTTT.

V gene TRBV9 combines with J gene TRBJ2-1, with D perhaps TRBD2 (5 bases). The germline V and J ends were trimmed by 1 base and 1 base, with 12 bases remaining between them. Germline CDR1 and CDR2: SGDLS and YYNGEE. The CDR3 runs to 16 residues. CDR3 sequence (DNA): TGTGCCAGCAGCGTAAGGTCTTCGGGATCCTACAATGAGCAGTTCTTC. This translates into CASSVRSSGSYNEQFF.

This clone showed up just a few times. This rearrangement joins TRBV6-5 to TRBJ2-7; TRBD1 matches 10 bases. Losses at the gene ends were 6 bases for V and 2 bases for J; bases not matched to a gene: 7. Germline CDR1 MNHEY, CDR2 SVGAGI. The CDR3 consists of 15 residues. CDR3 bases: TGTGCCAGCAGAAGACAGGGGGCAAATACCTACGAGCAGTACTTC. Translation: CASRRQGANTYEQYF.

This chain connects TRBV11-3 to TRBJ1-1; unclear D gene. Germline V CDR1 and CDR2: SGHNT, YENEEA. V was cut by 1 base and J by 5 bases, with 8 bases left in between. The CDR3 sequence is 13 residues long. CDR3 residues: CASSLGRRTEAFF. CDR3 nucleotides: TGTGCCAGCAGCTTAGGGAGGCGGACTGAAGCTTTCTTT.

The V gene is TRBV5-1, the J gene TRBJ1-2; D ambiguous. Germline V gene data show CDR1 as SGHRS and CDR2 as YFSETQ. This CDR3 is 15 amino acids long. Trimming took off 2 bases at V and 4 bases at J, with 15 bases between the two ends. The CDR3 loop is CASSLQGEKTYGYTF. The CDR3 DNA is TGCGCCAGCAGCTTACAAGGAGAAAAAACCTATGGCTACACCTTC.